The 4 T cell receptor beta chains in this list originate from one sample, sequenced in a study of shared clonotypes between healthy human individuals. Using immunoSEQ multiplex PCR, the repertoire was profiled, and TCRdb retains in-frame clones only, with some absent. Counted here are around 980,000 clones, approximately 80% occurring once; the ten biggest clones make up roughly 0.65%. Sequencing input: memory CD4+ T cells from PBMCs. The subset: CD45RA-negative fraction. The receptors were gathered from a man aged 18 to 35 in good health. Some clones in this sample may be carry-over from other donors' samples.

The chain is built from TRBV29-1 and TRBJ2-7; D is possibly TRBD1 or TRBD2 (5 bases each). The V end lost 7 bases, the J end lost 5 bases, and 21 bases lay between the germline ends. The CDR3 totals 14 residues. Germline V CDR1 and CDR2: SQVTM, ANQGSEA. CDR3 in DNA: TGCAGCGCCTCCCTTTGGGGGAGTAAAAACGAGCAGTACTTC. Protein product: CSASLWGSKNEQYF.

A word on this clone: The same CDR3 also results from other DNA sequences found in this sample. This chain connects TRBV9 to TRBJ2-5, with TRBD2 identical over 10 bases. This CDR3 contains 15 residues. Per the germline V gene, CDR1 is SGDLS and CDR2 is YYNGEE. V was clipped by 4 bases and J by 4 bases; unmatched bases: 7. In DNA, the CDR3 is TGTGCCAGCAGCCCCATAGCGGGGGGAGGAGAGACCCAGTACTTC. It specifies CASSPIAGGGETQYF.

The rearrangement uses TRBV28 and TRBJ1-2, with TRBD1 matching over 10 bases. The CDR3 has 16 residues. Trimming removed 4 bases from V and 4 bases from J; junction bases left unmatched: 9. Germline V gene lookup returns CDR1 MDHEN and CDR2 SYDVKM. The CDR3 nucleotides are TGTGCCAGCAGTTCCCCGACAGGGGGCGGGAGCTATGGCTACACCTTC. Protein: CASSSPTGGGSYGYTF.

V is TRBV14 and J is TRBJ2-7; 7 bases map to TRBD1. Looked up from germline, CDR1 is SGHDN and CDR2 is FVKESK. This CDR3 spans 15 amino acids. The trim removed 3 bases at V and 4 bases at J, leaving 9 bases unmatched. CDR3 amino acids: CASSQTGPGTYEQYF. The DNA of the CDR3 is TGTGCCAGCAGCCAGACAGGGCCAGGGACATACGAGCAGTACTTC.